This T cell receptor beta chain was identified in a study of CD8 T cells in Susac syndrome. Study summary: When blood was drawn, the patients with Susac syndrome were therapy-naive, on corticosteroids, or on intravenous immunoglobulin alone.

Germline assignment: CDR1 KGHSH and CDR2 LQKENI. CDR3 length: 13 amino acids. Trimming took off 2 bases at V and 4 bases at J, with 8 bases between the two ends. A quantity of about 0.5 to 1 ug RNA underwent reverse transcription using random hexamers. TCRdb analysed the immunoSEQ multiplex PCR reads with MiXCR anew, one entry per CDR3 protein. The table has under 150,000 distinct CDR3 sequences, approximately 95% seen once. The CD8+ and CD4+ T cells were negatively isolated, with the TEMRA cells enriched by FACS. The chain uses TRBV18 and TRBJ1-1, with a possible D match to TRBD1 (5 bases). The receptor was isolated from a human donor with Susac syndrome. The source material was CD4+ T cells from PBMCs. The CDR3 sequence: CASSPRQSTEAFF. The CDR3 nucleotides are TGTGCCAGCTCACCAAGACAGTCCACTGAAGCTTTCTTT.